This TCR beta chain originates from a study of blood T cell repertoires in COVID-19. Original processing notes: Estimated nucleated cell counts came from reference gene primer amplification. The data were produced by immunoSEQ multiplex PCR, yet TCRdb's version contains in-frame clones alone and is incomplete. V and J calls and clone size come straight from that table; D and trimming were deduced from the DNA. The sample shows about 300,000 clones, around 87% of them seen only once. The germline V gene has CDR1 LGHNA and CDR2 YSLEER. V trimming: 1 base; J trimming: 0 bases; junction bases outside the gene matches: 10. The CDR3 length is 18 residues.

The sequence was obtained from a man in his sixties or seventies with acute or convalescent COVID-19. The sample consisted of peripheral blood. The chain couples TRBV4-3 to TRBJ2-7, with 9 bases fitting TRBD2. CDR3 residues: CASSQAHFSSGASYEQYF. The DNA of the CDR3 is TGCGCCAGCAGCCAAGCCCACTTTTCTAGCGGGGCCTCCTACGAGCAGTACTTC.